This TCR beta chain came from a study of T cells in localized non-small cell lung cancer. Whole-study findings and limits: Adjacent lung exhibited a median of 57 among the 100 most abundant tumor clones.

As for this clone: Antigen unknown.

Sequenced by immunoSEQ multiplex PCR; TCRdb stores in-frame clones only, minus some. The sample has about 31,000 clones, roughly nine tenths seen once. This receptor was identified in a woman aged 40-75 years with stage I lung adenocarcinoma. The sample consisted of peripheral blood, taken before any cancer treatment.

The CDR3 protein is CASTPGGWTYGYTF. CDR3 bases: TGTGCCAGCACCCCCGGGGGTTGGACCTATGGCTACACCTTC. The chain employs TRBV28 and TRBJ1-2; D perhaps matches TRBD1 (5 bases). This CDR3 has 14 residues. Per germline, CDR1 MDHEN and CDR2 SYDVKM. V shed 7 bases and J shed 4 bases, with 16 bases lying between them.